Reported below is one T cell receptor (beta chain). The source of the sample is a study of blood T cell repertoires in COVID-19. Across the whole study: The United States, Italy and Spain supplied acute and convalescent COVID-19 samples. T cells, B-cell-depleted T cells, or PBMCs provided the cDNA or gDNA that served as material.

J gave up 5 bases and V 0 bases, and 5 bases lay outside the gene matches. The CDR3 covers 15 residues. CDR1 and CDR2 (germline): SGHRS, YFSETQ. Authors' analysis steps: Using reference gene primer amplification, nucleated cell counts were estimated. The table came from immunoSEQ multiplex PCR; TCRdb's copy has only in-frame clones and leaves some out. The D gene and trimming were derived from the DNA, and the V and J assignments and clone size from that table. The sample has some 230,000 clones; 70% to 90% are singletons. The receptor was isolated from a woman aged 45-65 years with COVID-19, enrolled during active disease. The J gene is TRBJ2-5, the V gene TRBV5-1, with 9 bases matching TRBD2. Sequenced: peripheral blood. The CDR3 DNA follows: TGCGCCAGCAGCTTGGTGCTAGCGGGATTCGAGACCCAGTACTTC. Its translation: CASSLVLAGFETQYF.